Each of the 27 T cell receptor beta chains below was sequenced from the same sample in a study of Graves' ophthalmopathy and Graves' hyperthyroidism. Amplification of TCR beta CDR3 regions used RNA transcripts. First-round RT-PCR employed HTBI primers, with a second-round multiplex PCR after it. MiXCR was run by TCRdb on the multiplex PCR reads, yielding one entry per CDR3 protein. Of about half a million distinct CDR3 sequences in the sample, about an eighth were seen once. The sample comprised blood. The receptors come from a woman in her 30s with Graves' ophthalmopathy.

This chain uses TRBV7-3 with TRBJ2-2; D tentatively reads TRBD1 or TRBD2 (6 bases each). Germline CDR1 is SGHTA and CDR2 is FQGTGA. There are 13 residues in the CDR3. Trimming left V 5 bases short and J 7 bases short, with 11 bases between. This CDR3 reads CASSRGLSGELFF. The DNA of the CDR3 is TGTGCCAGCAGCCGGGGGCTAAGCGGGGAGCTGTTTTTT.

V gene TRBV6-1 combines with J gene TRBJ1-5; 8 nucleotides agree with TRBD1. V lost 1 base and J lost 7; bases outside the gene matches: 9. Germline V gene lookup returns CDR1 MNHNS and CDR2 SASEGT. The CDR3 extends over 16 amino acids. The CDR3, as DNA: TGTGCCAGCAGTGAAGAAGGTGGACAGGGAGGACAGCCCCAGCATTTT. Protein sequence: CASSEEGGQGGQPQHF.

This clonotype has a count of ten or more. This rearrangement joins TRBV30 to TRBJ1-1, with D unclear. Germline assignment: CDR1 GTSNPN and CDR2 SVGIG (reference sequence). The CDR3 is 15 residues long. V was cut by 2 bases and J by 2 bases, with 15 bases left in between. The CDR3 bases are TGTGCCTGGAGTAAAGACTTGTCCCTTAACACTGAAGCTTTCTTT. This sequence encodes CAWSKDLSLNTEAFF.

This clonotype occurred many times. Here the CDR3 reads CSARATVNNSPLHF. The CDR3, as DNA: TGCAGTGCTAGAGCAACAGTTAATAATTCACCCCTCCACTTT. The chain is built from TRBV20-1 and TRBJ1-6; D remains ambiguous. This CDR3 has 14 residues. Germline V lookup: CDR1 DFQATT, CDR2 SNEGSKA (reference sequence). Trimming removed 1 base from V and 5 bases from J, with 9 bases in between.

J is TRBJ2-7 and V is TRBV6-2 or TRBV6-3; D gene uncertain. CDR3 length equals 14 residues. Looked up from germline, CDR1 is MNHEY and CDR2 is SVGEGT. Trimming left V 5 bases short and J 0 bases short, with 11 bases between. The CDR3 is CASSTPRNSYEQYF. The CDR3 DNA follows: TGTGCCAGCAGTACGCCTCGGAACTCCTACGAGCAGTACTTC.

This clonotype was observed at least ten times. The V gene is TRBV5-1, the J gene TRBJ2-4; TRBD1 or TRBD2 may be the D gene (5 bases each). With 0 bases removed from V and 0 bases from J, the gap between germline ends came to 10 bases. Germline V lookup: CDR1 SGHRS, CDR2 YFSETQ. This CDR3 has 16 residues. The CDR3 region is CASSLDWGIAKNIQYF. DNA for the CDR3: TGCGCCAGCAGCTTGGATTGGGGGATAGCCAAAAACATTCAGTACTTC.

Comment on this clonotype: Being one base from a much bigger clone, this may be a read error. This chain links TRBV11-1 with TRBJ1-6, with D perhaps matching TRBD1 (5 bases). Germline values: CDR1 SGHAT, CDR2 FQDESV (reference sequence). This CDR3 is 14 amino acids long. CDR3 nucleotides: TGTGCCAGCAGCTCGGACACGGTCAATTCACACCTCCACTTT. It translates to CASSSDTVNSHLHF.

This clonotype was found many times. This rearrangement joins TRBV4-1 to TRBJ1-1; no clear D gene. This CDR3 comprises 16 residues. V lost 0 bases and J 1 base, leaving 12 bases between the germline ends. Germline lookup yields CDR1 MGHRA and CDR2 YSYEKL. The CDR3 coding sequence is TGCGCCAGCAGCCAAGATCGAGGTAGAGCGAACACTGAAGCTTTCTTT. The encoded protein is CASSQDRGRANTEAFF.

There are many counts of this clonotype. The chain couples TRBV10-3 to TRBJ1-1; the D gene is possibly TRBD1 (5 bases). The CDR3 is 14 amino acids. Per germline, CDR1 ENHRY and CDR2 SYGVKD. The germline V and J ends were trimmed by 6 bases and 1 base, with 12 bases remaining between them. The CDR3 bases are TGTGCCATCAGAGAACAGGTCTCGAACACTGAAGCTTTCTTT. This sequence encodes CAIREQVSNTEAFF.

This chain uses TRBV30 with TRBJ2-7, with D perhaps TRBD1 (5 bases). CDR3 length: 13 residues. Trimming took 1 base from V and 2 from J, leaving 9 bases between them. The V gene's germline CDR1 is GTSNPN and CDR2 SVGIG (reference sequence). The CDR3 coding sequence is TGTGCCTGGAGTGGTCTAGGGGCCTACGAGCAGTACTTC. Its protein is CAWSGLGAYEQYF. Supplemented by reference TRBV30 and TRBJ2-7, the full variable domain reads SQTIHQWPATLVQPVGSPLSLECTVEGTSNPNLYWYRQAAGRGLQLLFYSVGIGQISSEVPQNLSASRPQDRQFILSSKKLLLSDSGFYLCAWSGLGAYEQYFGPGTRLTVT.

This clonotype came up many times. CDR3 in DNA: TGCGCCAGCAGCTTAACCGGGACGGACTATGGCTACACCTTC. Translated: CASSLTGTDYGYTF. This sequence joins TRBV5-1 and TRBJ1-2; weak D call: TRBD1 (5 bases). V was shortened by 2 bases and J by 3 bases, with 11 bases between the two germline ends. This CDR3 has 14 amino acids. Germline V lookup: CDR1 SGHRS, CDR2 YFSETQ.

This clonotype was seen ten or more times. The rearrangement uses TRBV4-1 and TRBJ2-7, with a possible D match to TRBD1 (5 bases). V was pared by 1 base and J by 4 bases, with 14 bases between. Germline lookup yields CDR1 MGHRA and CDR2 YSYEKL. The CDR3 spans 15 residues. This CDR3 reads CASSQGALGPYEQYF. The CDR3 nucleotides read TGCGCCAGCAGCCAAGGGGCCCTGGGGCCTTACGAGCAGTACTTC.

This clonotype was picked up a small number of times. The rearrangement uses TRBV9 and TRBJ2-7; 8 bases are a match to TRBD2. The V segment lost 4 bases and the J segment 4 bases; nucleotides outside the gene matches: 4. The length of the CDR3 is 13 residues. Germline V CDR1 and CDR2: SGDLS, YYNGEE. The CDR3 nucleotides are TGTGCCAGCAGCCACAGCGGGGGTTACGAGCAGTACTTC. This translates into CASSHSGGYEQYF.

This clonotype appeared many times. V usage is TRBV20-1 and J usage is TRBJ2-7, with 13 positions matching TRBD2. V shed 0 bases and J 6 bases; nucleotides not matched to a gene: 14. The CDR3 contains 18 residues. Germline V CDR1 and CDR2: DFQATT, SNEGSKA (reference sequence). The CDR3: CSARDLYWTSGSLLEQYF. The CDR3 DNA follows: TGCAGTGCTAGAGATCTTTATTGGACTAGCGGGAGTTTGCTCGAGCAGTACTTC.

This clonotype came up many times. The CDR3 reads CASSRGSSYEQYF. As DNA, the CDR3 is TGTGCCAGCAGCCGGGGGAGCTCCTACGAGCAGTACTTC. This sequence joins TRBV6-2 or TRBV6-3 and TRBJ2-7; D is perhaps TRBD2 (6 bases). This CDR3 has 13 residues. V lost 6 bases to trimming and J lost 0 bases, with 9 bases between them. Per germline, CDR1 MNHEY and CDR2 SVGEGT.

This clonotype was detected ten times or more. The V call is TRBV12-3 or TRBV12-4, the J call TRBJ1-1; D is perhaps TRBD1 (6 bases). The V end lost 5 bases, the J end lost 1 base, and 11 bases lay between the germline ends. CDR3 length: 14 residues. As DNA, the CDR3 is TGTGCCAGCAGTCAGGGACAACAGAACACTGAAGCTTTCTTT. Its translation is CASSQGQQNTEAFF.

This clonotype was recorded many times. CDR3 sequence reads: CASSLRDRVRFGETQYF. CDR3 in DNA: TGTGCCAGCAGCTTAAGGGACAGAGTACGGTTCGGGGAGACCCAGTACTTC. This chain joins TRBV7-2 and TRBJ2-5; 7 nucleotides match TRBD1. Trimming at V came to 2 bases and at J to 5 bases, leaving 14 bases not matched to a gene. The CDR3 is 17 residues long. The germline CDR1 and CDR2 sequences are SGHTA and FQGNSA. The entire variable domain, with the rest obtained from reference TRBV7-2 and TRBJ2-5, is as follows: GAGVSQSPSNKVTEKGKDVELRCDPISGHTALYWYRQSLGQGLEFLIYFQGNSAPDKSGLPSDRFSAERTGGSVSTLTIQRTQQEDSAVYLCASSLRDRVRFGETQYFGPGTRLLVL.

Ten or more counts support this clonotype. The V gene is TRBV20-1, the J gene TRBJ2-7; 14 bases are a match to TRBD2. The trim removed 8 bases at V and 1 base at J, leaving 13 bases unmatched. This CDR3 is 17 amino acids long. Per germline, CDR1 DFQATT and CDR2 SNEGSKA (reference sequence). The CDR3 DNA follows: TGCAGTCCTAACGTAGAGGGACTAGCGGGAGTATCCTACGAGCAGTACTTC. Translated: CSPNVEGLAGVSYEQYF.

Many counts were recorded for this clonotype. J is TRBJ2-2 and V is TRBV5-1, with D perhaps TRBD1 or TRBD2 (5 bases each). The germline V gene encodes CDR1 SGHRS and CDR2 YFSETQ. V gave up 2 bases and J gave up 6 bases, with 14 bases separating them. CDR3 length: 15 amino acids. Here the CDR3 reads CASSFRLAGSGELFF. As DNA, the CDR3 is TGCGCCAGCAGCTTCCGTCTAGCAGGGTCCGGGGAGCTGTTTTTT.

The J gene is TRBJ1-6, the V gene TRBV12-3 or TRBV12-4; TRBD1 agrees at 9 bases. The CDR3 runs 16 residues. J gave up 13 bases and V 7 bases, and 17 bases lay outside the gene matches. CDR3 bases: TGTGCCAGCAAAACCCGGGGGGGGGACAGGGCTTCTCCCCTCCACTTT. This translates into CASKTRGGDRASPLHF.

This clonotype was observed at least ten times. The chain joins TRBV6-1 to TRBJ2-5; no firm D call. The CDR3 has 10 amino acids. V was clipped by 8 bases and J by 6 bases, with 7 bases between them. Germline CDR1 is MNHNS and CDR2 is SASEGT. CDR3 amino acids: CASSVQTQYF. For the CDR3, the DNA is TGTGCCAGCTCAGTGCAGACCCAGTACTTC.

This clonotype was observed at least ten times. At one of its ends the junction is not consistent with the germline gene, which may arise from a read error. The chain recombines TRBV6-5 with TRBJ2-4; TRBD1 or TRBD2 may be the D gene (7 bases each). The CDR3 length is 16 residues. CDR1 and CDR2 (germline): MNHEY, SVGAGI. The CDR3 coding sequence is TGTGCCAGCAGTTTTCAGGGGGGGCTAGCCAAAAACATTAAGTACTTC. Encoded protein: CASSFQGGLAKNIKYF.

This clonotype showed up many times. This rearrangement joins TRBV4-1 to TRBJ1-2; no firm D call. With 4 bases removed from V and 5 bases from J, the gap between germline ends came to 20 bases. The CDR3 contains 16 residues. Germline V gene data show CDR1 as MGHRA and CDR2 as YSYEKL. The CDR3 DNA is TGCGCCAGCAGCCGGGGTCCTAGAGACGTTTATTATGGCTACACCTTC. Residues: CASSRGPRDVYYGYTF.

This clonotype showed up just a few times. This chain connects TRBV3-1 to TRBJ1-6, with D unresolved. The germline CDR1 and CDR2 sequences are LGHDT and YNNKEL (reference sequence). With 1 base removed from V and 1 base from J, the gap between germline ends came to 17 bases. The CDR3 is made up of 19 amino acids. As DNA, the CDR3 is TGTGCCAGCAGCCAAGGGTTGGTCGGGCGAGTGTCCTATAATTCACCCCTCCACTTT. It translates to CASSQGLVGRVSYNSPLHF.

The sample holds many counts of this clonotype. The chain combines TRBV30 with TRBJ1-1; D call uncertain. Trimming shortened V by 0 bases and J by 0 bases, and 5 bases separated the two germline ends. This CDR3 comprises 13 residues. Germline V lookup: CDR1 GTSNPN, CDR2 SVGIG (reference sequence). CDR3 DNA: TGTGCCTGGAGTGTATCCGTGAACACTGAAGCTTTCTTT. This codes for CAWSVSVNTEAFF.

The chain uses TRBV28 and TRBJ2-7, with 8 nucleotides matching TRBD1. The CDR3 consists of 15 residues. V lost 7 bases to trimming and J lost 2 bases; unmatched junction nucleotides: 10. Germline V gene lookup returns CDR1 MDHEN and CDR2 SYDVKM. In DNA form, the CDR3 reads TGTGCCAGCACACTTTCGGGACAGGCAGCCTACGAGCAGTACTTC. It codes for CASTLSGQAAYEQYF.

Only a few counts were recorded for this clonotype. The J gene is TRBJ2-7, the V gene TRBV6-5; the D is unclear. Germline CDR1 MNHEY, CDR2 SVGAGI. The V gene lost 0 bases and the J gene lost 0 bases, with 9 bases spanning the gap. The CDR3 has 15 residues. Here the CDR3 DNA reads TGTGCCAGCAGTTACTCGCCAGAGAGCTCCTACGAGCAGTACTTC. It translates to CASSYSPESSYEQYF.